A selection of T cell receptor beta chains follows, all from one sample in a study of blood T cell repertoires in COVID-19. Libraries were prepared by immunoSEQ multiplex PCR; TCRdb keeps only in-frame clonotypes and omits some of them. The table lists roughly 74,000 clones, almost 85% of them singletons, with approximately 35% in the top ten. What was sequenced was peripheral blood. Receptors originate from a man between 65 and 79 years old with acute or convalescent COVID-19. Both conserved end residues are trimmed from each CDR3. Fields, in order: V gene, CDR3 protein.

V gene: TRBV28
CDR3 protein: ASSFPLLLSRGQPQH

V gene: TRBV21-1
CDR3 protein: ASSKALRQGAPRVQPQH

V gene: TRBV28
CDR3 protein: ASSPTGQINQPQH

V gene: TRBV2
CDR3 protein: ASITGRNTGELF

V gene: TRBV19
CDR3 protein: ASSRGQAPGDEQF

V gene: TRBV6-1
CDR3 protein: ASTKTGDNIY

V gene: TRBV19
CDR3 protein: ASKTRDSGSGANVLT

V gene: TRBV2
CDR3 protein: ASSEIRGTNYGYT

V gene: TRBV5-4
CDR3 protein: ASSLGQGVGEQY

V gene: TRBV5-6
CDR3 protein: ASSSVGADYEQY

V gene: TRBV6-5
CDR3 protein: ASGRGQENYGYT

V gene: TRBV3-1/TRBV3-2
CDR3 protein: ASSRNRQGLVEAF

V gene: TRBV6-2/TRBV6-3
CDR3 protein: ASSYGGGRTDTQY

V gene: TRBV21-1
CDR3 protein: ASSKGPSGQGLNSNQPQH

V gene: TRBV5-1
CDR3 protein: ASSWGDSNTEAF

V gene: TRBV6-5
CDR3 protein: ASSLAGVADTQY

V gene: TRBV5-4
CDR3 protein: ASSLPGGISETQY

V gene: TRBV16
CDR3 protein: ASSQGGRTDTQY

V gene: TRBV12-3/TRBV12-4
CDR3 protein: ASSRMLSGLA

V gene: TRBV7-6
CDR3 protein: ASSREIQGPEAF

V gene: TRBV19
CDR3 protein: ASSPRQGRDTQY

V gene: TRBV7-3
CDR3 protein: ASSRDSNRGEQF

V gene: TRBV7-6
CDR3 protein: ASSVGGQGSSYEQY

V gene: TRBV4-2
CDR3 protein: ASTLTGQGEYEQY

V gene: TRBV5-1
CDR3 protein: ASSIRTSGNNEQF

V gene: TRBV6-2/TRBV6-3
CDR3 protein: ASSFYSHNEQF